A single sample is the source of the 26 T cell receptor beta chains below, sequenced in a study of blood T cell repertoires in COVID-19. Assay used: immunoSEQ multiplex PCR; TCRdb lists only in-frame clones, some missing. The data hold 30,000 to 35,000 clones, with roughly 84% observed a single time. Sequenced input: peripheral blood. Receptor source: a man between 60 and 70 years old with active COVID-19.

The chain joins TRBV15 to TRBJ1-1; no firm D call. Germline V CDR1 and CDR2: LNHNV, YYDKDF (reference sequence). Trimming pared 3 bases from V and 0 bases from J, leaving 8 bases between. The CDR3 spans 14 residues. The CDR3 protein is CATSSSPMNTEAFF. In nucleotides, the CDR3 is TGTGCCACCAGCAGCAGTCCGATGAACACTGAAGCTTTCTTT.

The chain links TRBV11-2 to TRBJ2-4; D gene unclear. The V end was cut by 2 bases, the J end by 5 bases, with 7 bases between. CDR1 and CDR2 from the germline V gene are SGHAT and FQNNGV. CDR3 length equals 13 residues. The CDR3 nucleotides read TGTGCCAGCAGCTTAAACAACGAAAACATTCAGTACTTC. This gives the protein CASSLNNENIQYF.

This clone occurred a few times. The CDR3 loop is CASSIRTVTNQPQHF. CDR3 bases: TGTGCCAGTAGTATAAGGACAGTCACCAATCAGCCCCAGCATTTT. This chain connects TRBV19 to TRBJ1-5; tentatively, D is TRBD1 (6 bases). The V gene lost 2 bases and the J gene lost 3 bases, with 11 bases spanning the gap. This CDR3 is 15 amino acids long. Germline-derived CDR1 and CDR2 are LNHDA and SQIVND (reference sequence).

V and J are TRBV13 and TRBJ2-7; TRBD2 is a possible D gene (6 bases). This CDR3 is 13 amino acids long. Trimming took off 4 bases at V and 2 bases at J, with 9 bases between the two ends. From germline, CDR1 is PRHDT and CDR2 FYEKMQ (reference sequence). CDR3 nucleotides: TGTGCCAGCAGCTCTAGCGCAACCTACGAGCAGTACTTC. It codes for CASSSSATYEQYF.

V and J are TRBV2 and TRBJ2-3, with 11 bases identical to TRBD2. Germline V lookup: CDR1 SNHLY, CDR2 FYNNEI. This CDR3 spans 17 amino acids. V lost 2 bases and J lost 0; bases outside the gene matches: 4. The DNA of the CDR3 is TGTGCCAGCAGTGAAACTAGCGGGGGCTTTAGCACAGATACGCAGTATTTT. As protein: CASSETSGGFSTDTQYF.

The J gene is TRBJ2-1, the V gene TRBV6-5, with TRBD2 matching 8 bases. Germline V gene data show CDR1 as MNHEY and CDR2 as SVGAGI. The CDR3 consists of 16 residues. The V segment lost 1 base and the J segment 1 base; nucleotides outside the gene matches: 3. The CDR3 DNA reads TGTGCCAGCAGTTACTGGCTAGCGGGTTCCTACAATGAGCAGTTCTTC. Protein sequence: CASSYWLAGSYNEQFF.

This clone has a single count. This chain connects TRBV18 to TRBJ2-7; TRBD2 matches 10 bases. The V segment lost 5 bases and the J segment 0 bases; nucleotides outside the gene matches: 19. In germline, CDR1 is KGHSH, CDR2 LQKENI. The CDR3 loop spans 20 amino acids. CDR3 protein: CASSERTSGPTTESSYEQYF. CDR3 in DNA: TGTGCCAGCTCAGAACGGACTAGCGGTCCCACCACAGAAAGCTCCTACGAGCAGTACTTC.

The rearrangement joins TRBV9 to TRBJ2-5; 7 nucleotides line up with TRBD2. Germline assignment: CDR1 SGDLS and CDR2 YYNGEE. Trimming at V came to 2 bases and at J to 3 bases, leaving 4 bases not matched to a gene. The CDR3 totals 14 residues. The CDR3 reads CASSVRAGEETQYF. The CDR3 DNA reads TGTGCCAGCAGCGTGAGGGCGGGAGAAGAGACCCAGTACTTC. The whole variable domain, remainder taken from reference TRBV9 and TRBJ2-5, is DSGVTQTPKHLITATGQRVTLRCSPRSGDLSVYWYQQSLDQGLQFLIQYYNGEERAKGNILERFSAQQFPDLHSELNLSSLELGDSALYFCASSVRAGEETQYFGPGTRLLVL.

CDR3 residues: CASSGWGVNEQYF. The CDR3 region has the DNA TGTGCCAGCTCCGGGTGGGGGGTGAACGAGCAGTACTTC. The rearrangement links TRBV2 to TRBJ2-7; D perhaps matches TRBD2 (6 bases). The CDR3 totals 13 residues. Trimming stripped 8 bases from V and 5 bases from J, with 16 bases between. Germline lookup yields CDR1 SNHLY and CDR2 FYNNEI.

This chain joins TRBV20-1 and TRBJ2-1; 10 positions match TRBD2. The germline gives CDR1 DFQATT, CDR2 SNEGSKA (reference sequence). The J segment lost 15 bases and the V segment lost 6 bases, leaving 5 bases of the junction unmatched. The CDR3 covers 10 residues. The CDR3 sequence is CSAQRGGGFF. In DNA, the CDR3 is TGCAGTGCGCAGCGGGGGGGCGGGTTCTTC.

Written as DNA, the CDR3 is TGTGCCAGTATCGGACAAAGCTCTGGAAACACCATATATTTT. Its protein product is CASIGQSSGNTIYF. The chain combines TRBV19 with TRBJ1-3, with a weak D call TRBD1 (5 bases). Deletions cut 7 bases from V and 0 bases from J, with 10 bases between. CDR1 and CDR2 from the germline V gene are LNHDA and SQIVND (reference sequence). The CDR3 is 14 residues long.

This clone was observed a single time. The V gene is TRBV27, the J gene TRBJ2-1; 8 nucleotides align to TRBD1. Germline lookup yields CDR1 MNHEY and CDR2 SMNVEV (reference sequence). The CDR3 contains 14 residues. V trimming: 6 bases; J trimming: 10 bases; junction bases outside the gene matches: 11. CDR3 nucleotides: TGTGCCAGCAGACGACAGGGGAGTTTCGGGGAGCAGTTCTTC. Protein: CASRRQGSFGEQFF.

The chain carries TRBV28 and TRBJ1-5; TRBD1 might be the D (5 bases). The germline V gene encodes CDR1 MDHEN and CDR2 SYDVKM. The CDR3 extends over 14 amino acids. Trimming cost V 4 bases and J 7 bases, with 14 bases left between them. The CDR3 loop reads CASSSGRGGQPQHF. The DNA for the CDR3 is TGTGCCAGCAGTTCTGGACGGGGGGGACAGCCCCAGCATTTT. Full variable domain (remainder filled in from reference TRBV28 and TRBJ1-5): DVKVTQSSRYLVKRTGEKVFLECVQDMDHENMFWYRQDPGLGLRLIYFSYDVKMKEKGDIPEGYSVSREKKERFSLILESASTNQTSMYLCASSSGRGGQPQHFGDGTRLSIL.

This chain uses TRBV7-3 with TRBJ2-3, with 7 positions matching TRBD2. Per germline, CDR1 SGHTA and CDR2 FQGTGA. This CDR3 is 15 amino acids long. V was pared by 0 bases and J by 6 bases, with 6 bases of the junction left unmatched. CDR3 coding DNA: TGTGCCAGCAGCTTAACTGGGAGGCGGGGGGATACGCAGTATTTT. Amino acid sequence: CASSLTGRRGDTQYF.

The chain links TRBV4-1 to TRBJ1-4; D is unclear. V dropped 4 bases and J dropped 0 bases, with 9 bases sitting between them. From germline, CDR1 is MGHRA and CDR2 YSYEKL. This CDR3 region has 15 residues. CDR3 in DNA: TGCGCCAGCAGCCCCCAGGATTCAACTAATGAAAAACTGTTTTTT. Residues: CASSPQDSTNEKLFF.

The J gene is TRBJ2-5, the V gene TRBV4-1; no clear D. The CDR3 runs 14 residues. CDR1 is MGHRA, CDR2 YSYEKL, per germline. The V end lost 0 bases, the J end lost 4 bases, and 9 bases lay between the germline ends. Here the CDR3 reads CASSQDSQRETQYF. DNA for the CDR3: TGCGCCAGCAGCCAAGATTCACAGAGAGAGACCCAGTACTTC.

A few counts support this clone. The CDR3 bases are TGTGCCAGAAAAGACAGGGGGCGGGAGACCCAGTACTTC. This encodes CARKDRGRETQYF. V is TRBV19 and J is TRBJ2-5; TRBD1 aligns across 10 bases. The CDR3 is made up of 13 amino acids. J gave up 5 bases and V 9 bases, and 6 bases lay outside the gene matches. Germline-derived CDR1 and CDR2 are LNHDA and SQIVND (reference sequence).

This clone was detected a few times. The gene calls are TRBV18 and TRBJ2-7, with TRBD2 identical over 8 bases. The CDR3 is 16 residues long. The germline gives CDR1 KGHSH, CDR2 LQKENI. The V and J ends lost 6 bases and 0 bases, in that order; junction bases with no gene match: 10. The CDR3 here is CASSRGGSGSSYEQYF. The CDR3 DNA follows: TGTGCCAGCTCCCGGGGGGGGAGCGGAAGCTCCTACGAGCAGTACTTC.

This sequence joins TRBV3-1 (or the pseudogene TRBV3-2) and TRBJ2-2; D call uncertain. V was clipped by 0 bases and J by 3 bases, with 5 bases between them. Per the germline V gene, CDR1 is LGHDT and CDR2 is YNNKEL (reference sequence). The CDR3 spans 14 residues. CDR3 nucleotides: TGTGCCAGCAGCCAAGACTACTACACCGGGGAGCTGTTTTTT. Its protein product is CASSQDYYTGELFF.

The chain links TRBV10-3 to TRBJ2-5; 11 bases line up with TRBD1. There are 15 residues in the CDR3. The trim removed 10 bases at V and 5 bases at J, leaving 12 bases unmatched. Germline CDR1 is ENHRY and CDR2 is SYGVKD. The CDR3 sequence: CATGPGQGAWETQYF. The CDR3 nucleotides read TGTGCCACCGGCCCCGGACAGGGGGCATGGGAGACCCAGTACTTC.

The chain recombines TRBV7-2 with TRBJ1-6, with 7 bases fitting TRBD1. Germline V gives CDR1 SGHTA, CDR2 FQGNSA. With V trimmed by 5 bases and J by 6 bases, 4 bases remained unmatched. CDR3 length equals 14 residues. CDR3 sequence (DNA): TGTGCCAGCAGCATTTGGGACAGTAATTCACCCCTCCACTTT. This codes for CASSIWDSNSPLHF.

The chain combines TRBV7-2 with TRBJ2-1; D uncertain. Trimming took off 1 base at V and 10 bases at J, with 5 bases between the two ends. This CDR3 has 11 residues. Germline CDR1 reads SGHTA; CDR2 reads FQGNSA. The CDR3 loop is CASSLDYEQFF. In DNA form, the CDR3 reads TGTGCCAGCAGCTTAGACTACGAGCAGTTCTTC.

The chain uses TRBV7-9 and TRBJ1-4, with 10 nucleotides matching TRBD1. This CDR3 region has 16 residues. Germline CDR1 reads SEHNR; CDR2 reads FQNEAQ (reference sequence). V dropped 5 bases and J dropped 7; count of bases not matched to a gene: 10. The CDR3 protein is CASSGGTGAGGEKLFF. DNA for the CDR3: TGTGCCAGCAGCGGAGGGACAGGGGCGGGAGGTGAAAAACTGTTTTTT.

The gene calls are TRBV19 and TRBJ1-4, with a possible D match to TRBD1 (6 bases). This CDR3 spans 15 amino acids. Trimming shortened V by 6 bases and J by 0 bases, and 11 bases separated the two germline ends. Germline assignment: CDR1 LNHDA and CDR2 SQIVND (reference sequence). The CDR3 DNA follows: TGTGCCAGTAGGACAGGTGATGCAACTAATGAAAAACTGTTTTTT. Its protein product is CASRTGDATNEKLFF.

The chain combines TRBV5-1 with TRBJ2-3; TRBD2 is a possible D gene (5 bases). Germline assignment: CDR1 SGHRS and CDR2 YFSETQ. This CDR3 has 13 residues. Deletions cut 4 bases from V and 4 bases from J, with 10 bases between. CDR3 nucleotides: TGCGCCAGCAGCATGGGGAGCCCAGATACGCAGTATTTT. This sequence encodes CASSMGSPDTQYF.

The rearrangement links TRBV29-1 to TRBJ1-1; D ambiguous. V dropped 6 bases and J dropped 5 bases, with 13 bases sitting between them. There are 12 residues in the CDR3. Germline V gene data show CDR1 as SQVTM and CDR2 as ANQGSEA. In DNA form, the CDR3 reads TGCAGCGTGGATAACGGGAGAACTGAAGCTTTCTTT. Its protein product is CSVDNGRTEAFF.